The 21 T cell receptor beta chains listed next were all sequenced from one sample in a study of tumor-infiltrating lymphocytes in primary liver carcinoma. Each 20-30 mg portion of unsorted bulk tissue served as the source for co-extraction of RNA and DNA. Reverse transcription of approximately 520 ng total RNA with a constant-region primer produced TCR beta cDNA. Investigators got TCR beta libraries out of three nested multiplex PCR rounds, done with slightly modified ARM-PCR. Use of TRBV1-TRBV30 forward primers with a C-beta reverse primer characterized the first two PCR rounds, which lasted ten to eleven cycles each. TCRdb ran MiXCR on the multiplex PCR reads and lists one entry per CDR3 protein. The sample consists of 100,000 to 120,000 distinct CDR3 sequences, roughly four fifths of them appearing once. Material for sequencing was liver tumor tissue from sampling region 3. Noted subset: tumor region T3, left-lateral pole. These receptors were collected from a man aged 35 to 55 with primary liver carcinoma and hepatitis B virus infection.

The CDR3 DNA reads as TGTATCAGCAGCTTAAGACTAGCGGGTGACTCGAGTGAGACCCAGTACTTC. Its translation: CISSLRLAGDSSETQYF. V is TRBV11-2 and J is TRBJ2-5, with 10 bases matching TRBD2. The germline CDR1 and CDR2 sequences are SGHAT and FQNNGV. This CDR3 contains 17 residues.

This rearrangement joins TRBV14 to TRBJ2-7; D call uncertain. V was clipped by 5 bases and J by 5 bases, with 7 bases between them. There are 11 residues in the CDR3. The germline CDR1 and CDR2 sequences are SGHDN and FVKESK. The DNA for the CDR3 is TGTGCCAGCAGCAGAGGCCACGAGCAGTACTTC. This gives the protein CASSRGHEQYF.

A remark on this clonotype: The junction departs from germline at one end; a sequencing error may be responsible. V and J are TRBV28 and TRBJ2-5; D unclear. From germline, CDR1 is MDHEN and CDR2 SYDVKM. There are 12 residues in the CDR3. CDR3 amino acids: CASSTPLKTQYF. CDR3 nucleotides: TGTGCCAGCAGTACCCCTCTTAAGACTCAGTACTTC.

Details on this clonotype: With a much larger clone just one base away, this may be a read error. V is TRBV11-2 and J is TRBJ2-1; possibly TRBD1 for D (6 bases). The CDR3 is made up of 13 amino acids. Germline-derived CDR1 and CDR2 are SGHAT and FQNNGV. CDR3 residues: CVSSFKGGNEQFF. CDR3 sequence (DNA): TGTGTCAGCAGCTTTAAAGGGGGCAATGAGCAGTTCTTC.

The chain uses TRBV4-1 and TRBJ1-2; tentative D call: TRBD1 (5 bases). The germline V gene encodes CDR1 MGHRA and CDR2 YSYEKL. The V end lost 7 bases, the J end lost 6 bases, and 24 bases lay between the germline ends. This CDR3 region has 16 residues. The CDR3 reads CASTLKRERGGDGYTF. As DNA, the CDR3 is TGCGCCAGCACCCTCAAGCGGGAGCGGGGGGGAGATGGCTACACCTTC.

Concerning this clonotype itself: The missing conserved phenylalanine or tryptophan at the end of this CDR3 makes a read error likely. The rearrangement uses TRBV6-1 and TRBJ2-1; 8 nucleotides align to TRBD2. The germline gives CDR1 MNHNS, CDR2 SASEGT. The CDR3 length is 12 residues. CDR3 DNA: TGTGTCAGCAGTAAAGCGGGGGATGAGCAGTTCCTC. Translated: CVSSKAGDEQFL.

The V gene is TRBV30, the J gene TRBJ1-1; no firm D call. Germline V lookup: CDR1 GTSNPN, CDR2 SVGIG (reference sequence). Trimming stripped 1 base from V and 5 bases from J, with 11 bases between. This CDR3 comprises 13 residues. This chain's CDR3 is CAWSAYKRTEAFF. CDR3 bases: TGTGCCTGGAGTGCGTATAAGAGGACTGAAGCTTTCTTT.

To note about this clonotype: An end of the junction differs from the germline gene, which may be a read error. The rearrangement uses TRBV6-5 and TRBJ1-4; no firm D call. The CDR3 extends over 15 amino acids. The germline V gene has CDR1 MNHEY and CDR2 SVGAGI. CDR3 nucleotides: TGTGCCAGCAGTTACGGTGACGGAGGCTATGAAAAACCGCCTTTT. It translates to CASSYGDGGYEKPPF.

As concerns this clonotype: The junction and the germline gene differ at one end; a read error may be behind it. The chain employs TRBV11-1 and TRBJ2-3; D possibly corresponds to TRBD1 (5 bases). This CDR3 is 19 amino acids long. Per the germline V gene, CDR1 is SGHAT and CDR2 is FQDESV (reference sequence). The CDR3 spells CASSSRGSSVGARTDTQYF. CDR3 coding DNA: TGTGCCAGCAGCTCTAGGGGAAGCTCTGTTGGAGCCCGTACAGATACGCAATATTTT.

About this clonotype: Given the absence of the conserved phenylalanine or tryptophan at the CDR3 end, a read error is likely. The DNA is omitted, as the CDR3 cannot be located on it reliably, and the CDR3 follows TCRdb's listing. This chain connects TRBV10-2 to TRBJ1-2; TRBD1, the table's D call, lacks a check against the DNA. The germline gives CDR1 WSHSY, CDR2 SAAADI. Inclusive of both ends, the CDR3 amounts to 14 amino acids. CDR3 region: CASSEQGADYGYAI.

This clonotype has ten or more counts. The DNA of the CDR3 is TGCAGCGTTGAGTTGGCCCAAGCCACAGATACGCAGTATTTT. Translating gives CSVELAQATDTQYF. The rearrangement links TRBV29-1 to TRBJ2-3; D gene ambiguous. With 3 bases removed from V and 2 bases from J, the gap between germline ends came to 12 bases. CDR1 SQVTM and CDR2 ANQGSEA come from the germline V gene. This CDR3 spans 14 amino acids.

Notes on this clonotype: Germline and junction disagree at one end, which may indicate a read error. The DNA of the CDR3 is TGTGCCAGCAGGACGGATGTGGGGGAGACCCATTACTTC. Amino acid sequence: CASRTDVGETHYF. The rearrangement uses TRBV2 and TRBJ2-5; D tentatively reads TRBD1 or TRBD2 (5 bases each). The CDR3 sequence is 13 residues long. Germline V CDR1 and CDR2: SNHLY, FYNNEI.

As concerns this clonotype: Compared with germline, one end of the junction differs, possibly owing to a read error. The chain has TRBV7-9 and TRBJ2-7; the match to TRBD2 covers 11 bases. The CDR3 sequence is 17 residues long. The germline V gene has CDR1 SEHNR and CDR2 FQNEAQ (reference sequence). As DNA, the CDR3 is TGTGCCAGCGGCTTAGGGTTCGGGACTAGCGGAGGCTACGAGCAGTACTTC. Amino acid sequence: CASGLGFGTSGGYEQYF.

With respect to this clonotype: At one end the junction does not follow the germline gene, possibly because of a read error. J is TRBJ2-7 and V is TRBV4-3; D gene uncertain. The germline V gene has CDR1 LGHNA and CDR2 YSLEER. The CDR3 covers 13 residues. CDR3 region: CASIQEQRYEQYF. In nucleotides, the CDR3 is TGCGCCAGCATCCAAGAACAGCGCTACGAGCAGTATTTC.

This sequence joins TRBV29-1 and TRBJ2-4; D possibly matches TRBD1 or TRBD2 (7 bases each). V lost 8 bases and J 4 bases, leaving 18 bases between the germline ends. There are 14 residues in the CDR3. The germline CDR1 and CDR2 sequences are SQVTM and ANQGSEA. This CDR3 is CSLHGEGAKNIQYF. The CDR3 DNA follows: TGCAGCCTTCATGGGGAGGGGGCAAAAAACATTCAGTACTTC.

As regards this clonotype: This CDR3 is missing its conserved last phenylalanine or tryptophan, likely due to a read error. This chain connects TRBV29-1 to TRBJ2-7; TRBD1 might be the D (6 bases). The CDR3 runs 12 residues. Germline values: CDR1 SQVTM, CDR2 ANQGSEA. For the CDR3, the DNA is TGCAGCGCCCGGACAGTCTCCCACGAGCAGTACATC. Amino acids: CSARTVSHEQYI.

Turning to this clonotype: At one boundary the junction diverges from the germline segment, which might be a read error. The chain carries TRBV7-8 and TRBJ2-4; 10 nucleotides agree with TRBD2. This CDR3 comprises 15 residues. Germline CDR1 reads SGHVS; CDR2 reads FQNEAQ. CDR3 DNA sequence: TGTGCCAGGAGCTTATGGATAGCGGGAGGTACCATTCAGTACTTC. It codes for CARSLWIAGGTIQYF. The full variable domain, in which reference TRBV7-8 and TRBJ2-4 provide the parts outside the CDR3, is GAGVSQSPRYKVAKRGQDVALRCDPISGHVSLFWYQQALGQGPEFLTYFQNEAQLDKSGLPSDRFFAERPEGSVSTLKIQRTQQEDSAVYLCARSLWIAGGTIQYFGAGTRLSVL.

In the case of this clonotype: One end of the junction varies from germline; a read error may be responsible. This sequence joins TRBV29-1 and TRBJ2-7, with D possibly being TRBD2 (5 bases). CDR3 length equals 15 residues. Germline CDR1 reads SQVTM; CDR2 reads ANQGSEA. For the CDR3, the DNA is TGCGGCGTTGAAGATCCGGGTGGGAGCTCCTACATGCAGTACTTC. It yields the protein CGVEDPGGSSYMQYF.

Comments on this clonotype: The conserved final phenylalanine or tryptophan is absent from the CDR3, which likely points to a read error. The V call is TRBV5-6, the J call TRBJ2-7; TRBD1 matches at 9 bases. The CDR3 length is 16 residues. The germline CDR1 and CDR2 sequences are SGHDT and YYEEEE. The V segment lost 6 bases and the J segment 5 bases; nucleotides outside the gene matches: 15. The DNA of the CDR3 is TGTGCCAGCAACCAGAACCCGGGACAGGGTGAAAACGAGCAGTACATC. As protein: CASNQNPGQGENEQYI.

Comment on this clonotype: A junction boundary mismatches the germline segment, possibly from a read error. The genes are TRBV4-1 and TRBJ2-1; 7 bases line up with TRBD2. The CDR3 consists of 19 residues. CDR1 and CDR2 from the germline V gene are MGHRA and YSYEKL. CDR3 DNA sequence: TGCGCCAGCAGCAAAGACCGAGGAGGGAGGGCCAGGGTTTGCAATGAGCAATTCTTC. It encodes CASSKDRGGRARVCNEQFF.

Points on this clonotype: The junction differs from germline at one of its ends, possibly a read error. This chain joins TRBV29-1 and TRBJ1-1, with D unresolved. Germline V CDR1 and CDR2: SQVTM, ANQGSEA. The CDR3 totals 12 residues. The CDR3 protein is CSGITPNTEASF. CDR3 bases: TGCAGCGGAATAACCCCGAACACTGAAGCTTCCTTT.